Each of the 14 T cell receptor beta chains below was sequenced from the same sample in a study of long-term antiretroviral therapy in people with HIV. A v3.0 immunoSEQ assay was performed at survey level. The method was immunoSEQ multiplex PCR; TCRdb's version includes in-frame clones alone and lacks a portion of them. The data contain tens of thousands of clones, roughly 82% of them singletons. Sample: unsorted PBMCs, taken 0.3 years after starting antiretroviral therapy. All receptors come from a man aged 18 to 30 with HIV.

The rearrangement links TRBV9 to TRBJ1-1; D gene ambiguous. The CDR3 covers 12 residues. Looked up from germline, CDR1 is SGDLS and CDR2 is YYNGEE. The ends were cut back, 0 bases at V and 10 bases at J, with 10 bases in the middle. The CDR3 DNA reads as TGTGCCAGCAGCGTAGAGCCCCAAGGAGCTTTCTTT. Translation gives CASSVEPQGAFF.

This clone came up a few times. Additional DNA sequences in this sample encode the identical CDR3. J is TRBJ2-7 and V is TRBV5-1; D is unclear. There are 14 residues in the CDR3. Per the germline V gene, CDR1 is SGHRS and CDR2 is YFSETQ. V lost 0 bases and J 1 base, leaving 8 bases between the germline ends. Here the CDR3 reads CASSLGGTSYEQYF. The DNA of the CDR3 is TGCGCCAGCAGCTTGGGAGGCACTTCCTACGAGCAGTACTTC.

This clone is a singleton in its sample. This chain links TRBV6-6 with TRBJ1-1; D gene uncertain. Trimming cost V 0 bases and J 1 base, with 6 bases left between them. CDR1 and CDR2 (germline): MNHNY, SVGAGI (reference sequence). This CDR3 has 14 residues. CDR3 loop: CASSYSSRNTEAFF. CDR3 DNA sequence: TGTGCCAGCAGTTACTCGTCCAGGAACACTGAAGCTTTCTTT.

The chain couples TRBV27 to TRBJ2-3; the match to TRBD2 covers 9 bases. The V gene's germline CDR1 is MNHEY and CDR2 SMNVEV (reference sequence). The junction had 5 bases not matched to a gene; V was cut back by 3 bases and J by 4 bases. This CDR3 comprises 15 residues. The CDR3, as DNA: TGTGCCAGCAGTTTCAGACTAGCGGTCCCAGATACGCAGTATTTT. Residues: CASSFRLAVPDTQYF.

The chain uses TRBV30 and TRBJ1-1, with no clear D. Germline V gene lookup returns CDR1 GTSNPN and CDR2 SVGIG (reference sequence). The CDR3 is 16 amino acids. V was cut by 1 base and J by 4 bases, with 19 bases left in between. The CDR3 coding sequence is TGTGCCTGGAGTGGAGGGTCTCCTAGAGGAGGCACTGAAGCTTTCTTT. Protein sequence: CAWSGGSPRGGTEAFF.

The DNA for the CDR3 is TGTGCCAGCAGCTTAGTGTGGCAGAACACTGAAGCTTTCTTT. As protein: CASSLVWQNTEAFF. This chain uses TRBV7-2 with TRBJ1-1, with no clear D. V was trimmed by 1 base and J by 1 base, leaving 7 bases between them. The CDR3 runs 14 residues. CDR1 SGHTA and CDR2 FQGNSA come from the germline V gene.

This clone is a singleton in its sample. A junction boundary mismatches the germline segment, possibly from a read error. This chain joins TRBV5-5 and TRBJ2-7, with 7 bases that match TRBD1. Germline CDR1 is SGHKS and CDR2 is YYEKEE (reference sequence). The CDR3 runs 16 residues. CDR3 in amino acids: CASSLAGGFNSYEQYF. The CDR3 nucleotides are TGTGCCAGCAGTTTGGCAGGGGGATTTAACTCCTACGAGCAGTACTTC.

V and J are TRBV7-8 and TRBJ2-2, with D uncertain. This CDR3 has 14 amino acids. The V end lost 2 bases, the J end lost 3 bases, and 7 bases lay between the germline ends. Germline loops: CDR1 SGHVS, CDR2 FQNEAQ. The CDR3 DNA reads as TGTGCCAGCAGCTTACAAGACTACACCGGGGAGCTGTTTTTT. This encodes CASSLQDYTGELFF.

This clone was counted a single time. This chain uses TRBV29-1 with TRBJ2-1; maybe TRBD1 (6 bases). CDR1 and CDR2 (germline): SQVTM, ANQGSEA. Trimming shortened V by 4 bases and J by 3 bases, and 13 bases separated the two germline ends. This CDR3 is 14 amino acids long. The CDR3 DNA sequence: TGCAGCGTTGGCGTACAGGGCCTCTACAATGAGCAGTTCTTC. This gives the protein CSVGVQGLYNEQFF.

J is TRBJ2-2 and V is TRBV4-2, with 9 bases that match TRBD2. V lost 4 bases to trimming and J lost 4 bases; unmatched junction nucleotides: 10. This CDR3 region has 17 residues. Per germline, CDR1 LGHNA and CDR2 YNFKEQ. The CDR3 region is CASSLGLAISATGELFF. The CDR3 region has the DNA TGTGCCAGCAGCCTAGGACTAGCGATAAGTGCCACCGGGGAGCTGTTTTTT.

The chain employs TRBV30 and TRBJ2-5, with 7 positions matching TRBD2. The CDR3 totals 13 residues. After removal of 3 bases from V and 3 bases from J, the junction contained 4 bases not matched to a gene. Germline CDR1 GTSNPN, CDR2 SVGIG (reference sequence). The CDR3 loop reads CAWRGGVKETQYF. The CDR3 DNA follows: TGTGCCTGGAGGGGGGGGGTTAAAGAGACCCAGTACTTC.

CDR3 region: CSVELYGSPYEQYF. The CDR3 DNA sequence: TGCAGCGTTGAACTCTACGGGTCTCCCTACGAGCAGTACTTC. The chain is built from TRBV29-1 and TRBJ2-7; unclear D gene. CDR3 length: 14 residues. Germline lookup yields CDR1 SQVTM and CDR2 ANQGSEA. Trimming shortened V by 2 bases and J by 2 bases, and 13 bases separated the two germline ends.

The chain carries TRBV29-1 and TRBJ1-1, with a possible D match to TRBD1 (5 bases). Trimming pared 4 bases from V and 3 bases from J, leaving 12 bases between. CDR3 length equals 13 residues. CDR1 and CDR2 from the germline V gene are SQVTM and ANQGSEA. CDR3 in amino acids: CSVGGVYDTEAFF. CDR3 sequence (DNA): TGCAGCGTTGGGGGGGTATACGACACTGAAGCTTTCTTT.

The chain is built from TRBV11-2 and TRBJ2-3; D is unresolved. Trimming removed 0 bases at V and 2 bases at J, with 9 bases between. This CDR3 comprises 15 residues. Looked up from germline, CDR1 is SGHAT and CDR2 is FQNNGV. The CDR3 here is CASSLDWETTDTQYF. The CDR3 region has the DNA TGTGCCAGCAGCTTAGATTGGGAAACCACAGATACGCAGTATTTT.